These 27 T cell receptor beta chains originate from one sample sequenced in a study of cytomegalovirus exposure and HLA in healthy donors. Amplification used 60 Vbeta primers and 13 Jbeta primers. The method was immunoSEQ multiplex PCR; TCRdb's version includes in-frame clones alone and lacks a portion of them. This sample has around 130,000 clones, with 75% found just once. The sequenced material came from PBMCs. Receptors originate from a man younger than 45 in good health and CMV-seronegative.

The chain combines TRBV7-2 with TRBJ1-4; TRBD1 is a possible D gene (5 bases). The CDR3 length is 15 residues. Per germline, CDR1 SGHTA and CDR2 FQGNSA. V was clipped by 1 base and J by 7 bases, with 13 bases between them. The CDR3 protein is CASSLGQLRGEKLFF. The CDR3 DNA follows: TGTGCCAGCAGCTTAGGCCAGCTAAGGGGTGAAAAACTGTTTTTT.

The CDR3 loop reads CASSFVAGPVGEQYF. The CDR3, as DNA: TGTGCCAGCAGTTTCGTAGCGGGGCCCGTTGGGGAGCAGTACTTC. The chain uses TRBV27 and TRBJ2-7; the match to TRBD2 covers 8 bases. V shed 3 bases, J shed 7 bases, and the junction held 11 bases outside the gene matches. The CDR3 has 15 amino acids. Germline lookup yields CDR1 MNHEY and CDR2 SMNVEV (reference sequence).

This clone is a singleton in its sample. The gene calls are TRBV18 and TRBJ1-5, with D possibly matching TRBD1 (5 bases). The germline V gene encodes CDR1 KGHSH and CDR2 LQKENI. Trimming took 2 bases from V and 8 from J, leaving 13 bases between them. This CDR3 is 14 amino acids long. The CDR3 reads CASSPDRAYEPQHF. The CDR3 DNA reads as TGTGCCAGCTCACCAGACAGAGCTTATGAGCCCCAGCATTTT.

The J gene is TRBJ2-3, the V gene TRBV12-5; D remains ambiguous. Trimming took 1 base from V and 3 from J, leaving 5 bases between them. CDR3 length equals 13 residues. Germline CDR1 LGHNT, CDR2 FRNRAP. Here the CDR3 reads CASGLASTDTQYF. The CDR3 DNA is TGTGCTAGTGGTTTGGCGAGTACAGATACGCAGTATTTT.

The V call is TRBV28, the J call TRBJ2-7, with 9 bases that match TRBD2. Germline CDR1 reads MDHEN; CDR2 reads SYDVKM. CDR3 length: 16 residues. The J segment lost 2 bases and the V segment lost 2 bases, leaving 7 bases of the junction unmatched. The DNA of the CDR3 is TGTGCCAGCAGTTTACGACCACTAGCGGGTACCTACGAGCAGTACTTC. Its protein product is CASSLRPLAGTYEQYF.

This sequence joins TRBV7-9 and TRBJ1-1; TRBD1 agrees at 7 bases. Germline CDR1 is SEHNR and CDR2 is FQNEAQ (reference sequence). The CDR3 runs 13 residues. J was trimmed by 5 bases and V by 2 bases; bases with no gene match: 2. In DNA, the CDR3 is TGTGCCAGCAGCTTACGGGACAGAACTGAAGCTTTCTTT. Protein sequence: CASSLRDRTEAFF.

The chain has TRBV5-4 and TRBJ2-7, with TRBD1 matching over 8 bases. V lost 4 bases to trimming and J lost 4 bases; unmatched junction nucleotides: 4. The germline V gene has CDR1 SGHNT and CDR2 YYREEE (reference sequence). This CDR3 spans 13 amino acids. The CDR3 sequence: CASSTTGGYEQYF. As DNA, the CDR3 is TGTGCCAGCAGCACTACAGGGGGGTACGAGCAGTACTTC.

This clone was counted between two and nine times. The V call is TRBV4-1, the J call TRBJ2-7; possibly TRBD1 for D (5 bases). V lost 5 bases and J lost 3, with 11 bases in between. CDR3 length: 13 residues. CDR1 is MGHRA and CDR2 is YSYEKL in the germline V gene. CDR3: CASSYSRGYEQYF. In DNA form, the CDR3 reads TGCGCCAGCAGCTACTCAAGGGGCTACGAGCAGTACTTC.

V is TRBV7-2 and J is TRBJ2-1; 13 positions agree with TRBD2. The germline V gene has CDR1 SGHTA and CDR2 FQGNSA. V lost 5 bases, J lost 2 bases, and 9 bases stayed unmatched. There are 18 residues in the CDR3. CDR3 loop: CASSVSAGTSGTYNEQFF. CDR3 sequence (DNA): TGTGCCAGCAGCGTCAGCGCCGGGACTAGCGGGACCTACAATGAGCAGTTCTTC.

This clone was seen a few times. CDR3 region: CASSSQGGRSVEQFF. Here the CDR3 DNA reads TGTGCCAGCAGCTCACAGGGGGGACGATCGGTGGAGCAGTTCTTC. The J gene is TRBJ2-1, the V gene TRBV7-2; 8 bases line up with TRBD1. The germline V gene encodes CDR1 SGHTA and CDR2 FQGNSA. The CDR3 is 15 amino acids. Trimming took 4 bases from V and 10 from J; bases not matched to a gene: 12.

With regard to this clone: A junction end diverges from the germline sequence, so it may reflect a read error. The chain couples TRBV7-7 to TRBJ2-5; a possible D gene is TRBD1 (6 bases). Germline V gene data show CDR1 as SSHAT and CDR2 as FNYEAQ (reference sequence). The CDR3 extends over 15 amino acids. Written as DNA, the CDR3 is TGTGCTAGCAGCTTGGGGGCAGGAGATCAAGAGACCCAGTACTTC. As protein: CASSLGAGDQETQYF.

With regard to this clone: The same CDR3 also results from other DNA sequences found in this sample. The chain combines TRBV7-2 with TRBJ2-7; D not resolved. Trimming pared 5 bases from V and 2 bases from J, leaving 7 bases between. Germline V gene data show CDR1 as SGHTA and CDR2 as FQGNSA. The CDR3 covers 12 residues. CDR3 in amino acids: CASSLSPYEQYF. CDR3 in DNA: TGTGCCAGCAGCCTTTCCCCCTACGAGCAGTACTTC.

There are a few counts of this clone. This rearrangement joins TRBV5-4 to TRBJ1-1, with D uncertain. Germline V CDR1 and CDR2: SGHNT, YYREEE (reference sequence). V was shortened by 4 bases and J by 6 bases, with 19 bases between the two germline ends. The CDR3 has 15 amino acids. Here the CDR3 reads CASSMAGFRVAEAFF. The CDR3, as DNA: TGTGCCAGCAGCATGGCCGGTTTTCGAGTCGCTGAAGCTTTCTTT.

This clone was seen a few times. This rearrangement joins TRBV5-6 to TRBJ1-2; no firm D call. The CDR3 has 11 residues. CDR1 SGHDT and CDR2 YYEEEE come from the germline V gene. The V and J ends lost 4 bases and 7 bases respectively, with 8 bases between them. The CDR3 coding sequence is TGTGCCAGCAGCCCGGGGTCTGGCTACACCTTC. Translating it yields CASSPGSGYTF.

The chain joins TRBV9 to TRBJ2-1; TRBD2 might be the D (5 bases). This CDR3 is built from 12 residues. With 4 bases removed from V and 12 bases from J, the gap between germline ends came to 14 bases. Per germline, CDR1 SGDLS and CDR2 YYNGEE. CDR3 in DNA: TGTGCCAGCAGCCCCAACAATGAGGGGCAGTTCTTC. Residues: CASSPNNEGQFF. Using reference TRBV9 and TRBJ2-1 for the parts outside the CDR3, the full variable domain is DSGVTQTPKHLITATGQRVTLRCSPRSGDLSVYWYQQSLDQGLQFLIQYYNGEERAKGNILERFSAQQFPDLHSELNLSSLELGDSALYFCASSPNNEGQFFGPGTRLTVL.

V gene TRBV27 combines with J gene TRBJ2-2; TRBD2 is a possible D gene (5 bases). The V gene lost 3 bases and the J gene lost 5 bases, with 10 bases spanning the gap. This CDR3 is built from 14 residues. The germline CDR1 and CDR2 sequences are MNHEY and SMNVEV (reference sequence). CDR3 in DNA: TGTGCCAGCAGTTTTCCTCCGGGGACCGGGGAGCTGTTTTTT. Its protein is CASSFPPGTGELFF.

This sequence joins TRBV14 and TRBJ1-3; D remains unclear. Germline loops: CDR1 SGHDN, CDR2 FVKESK. V lost 4 bases to trimming and J lost 4 bases, with 11 bases between them. The CDR3 consists of 14 residues. The CDR3 DNA reads TGTGCCAGCAGCCCCACTTCCAGGGGAAACACCATATATTTT. This gives the protein CASSPTSRGNTIYF.

V usage is TRBV25-1 and J usage is TRBJ1-2, with D possibly matching TRBD1 (5 bases). CDR3 size: 14 residues. The V gene's germline CDR1 is MGHDK and CDR2 SYGVNS. Trimming shortened V by 8 bases and J by 2 bases, and 15 bases separated the two germline ends. The CDR3 sequence is CASRPSSGNYGYTF. CDR3 bases: TGTGCCAGCCGACCGTCTTCAGGGAACTATGGCTACACCTTC.

The chain recombines TRBV6-4 with TRBJ2-3, with D perhaps TRBD1 (6 bases). The V gene lost 3 bases and the J gene lost 2 bases, with 9 bases spanning the gap. The CDR3 consists of 14 residues. From germline, CDR1 is MRHNA and CDR2 SNTAGT. CDR3: CASSEGQITDTQYF. The CDR3 DNA sequence: TGTGCCAGCAGTGAAGGACAGATCACAGATACGCAGTATTTT.

V is TRBV6-5 and J is TRBJ1-2; perhaps TRBD1 as D (5 bases). This CDR3 spans 13 amino acids. Germline V CDR1 and CDR2: MNHEY, SVGAGI. Trimming pared 4 bases from V and 0 bases from J, leaving 6 bases between. CDR3 sequence: CASSLTANYGYTF. Here the CDR3 DNA reads TGTGCCAGCAGTTTGACAGCTAACTATGGCTACACCTTC.

This clone was detected a few times. The junction does not match germline at one end; this may be a read error. The J gene is TRBJ1-1, the V gene TRBV6-1; 8 nucleotides line up with TRBD1. Germline-derived CDR1 and CDR2 are MNHNS and SASEGT. The CDR3 is 11 residues long. CDR3 residues: CASGQGWTLLF. The CDR3 bases are TGTGCCAGCGGACAGGGCTGGACATTACTCTTT.

This clone has only a few counts. This rearrangement joins TRBV6-5 to TRBJ1-1; no reliable D call. The germline gives CDR1 MNHEY, CDR2 SVGAGI. The CDR3 contains 15 residues. Trimming stripped 6 bases from V and 0 bases from J, with 14 bases between. The chain's CDR3 is CASSPNRGMNTEAFF. The CDR3 nucleotides are TGTGCCAGCAGCCCGAATCGTGGCATGAACACTGAAGCTTTCTTT.

This clone was recorded only once. The V call is TRBV7-2, the J call TRBJ1-6; D possibly corresponds to TRBD1 (5 bases). Per germline, CDR1 SGHTA and CDR2 FQGNSA. Trimming removed 5 bases from V and 6 bases from J, with 17 bases in between. The CDR3 covers 16 residues. The CDR3: CASSTRGGRLNSPLHF. The CDR3 nucleotides are TGTGCCAGCAGCACACGGGGGGGACGGCTTAATTCACCCCTCCACTTT.

This chain links TRBV7-6 with TRBJ2-3; 10 bases are shared with TRBD2. Germline lookup yields CDR1 SGHVS and CDR2 FNYEAQ. The CDR3 is 19 amino acids. After removal of 4 bases from V and 0 bases from J, the junction contained 13 bases not matched to a gene. The DNA of the CDR3 is TGTGCCAGCAGCTCACCCACCCTTAGCGGGGGGCCTAGCACAGATACGCAGTATTTT. Encoded protein: CASSSPTLSGGPSTDTQYF.

The chain recombines TRBV4-2 with TRBJ2-7; 8 nucleotides line up with TRBD2. Trimming took 1 base from V and 0 from J; bases not matched to a gene: 2. Germline CDR1 LGHNA, CDR2 YNFKEQ. There are 15 residues in the CDR3. The CDR3 is CASSQGLANSYEQYF. As DNA, the CDR3 is TGTGCCAGCAGCCAAGGACTAGCGAACTCCTACGAGCAGTACTTC.

This clone was seen once. The V and J genes are TRBV30 and TRBJ1-1, with D hard to call. The germline V gene encodes CDR1 GTSNPN and CDR2 SVGIG (reference sequence). V lost 3 bases, J lost 0 bases, and 20 bases lay in between. The CDR3 contains 17 residues. The CDR3 sequence: CAWSQALSINMNTEAFF. The CDR3 nucleotides read TGTGCCTGGAGCCAGGCGTTATCGATTAACATGAACACTGAAGCTTTCTTT.

This rearrangement joins TRBV6-5 to TRBJ2-7, with a possible D match to TRBD2 (5 bases). CDR3 length: 11 amino acids. Germline values: CDR1 MNHEY, CDR2 SVGAGI. V lost 7 bases and J 7 bases, leaving 11 bases between the germline ends. The CDR3 spells CASIRGSEQYF. CDR3 coding DNA: TGTGCCAGCATCCGGGGATCGGAGCAGTACTTC.